Reported below is one T cell receptor beta chain. The data derive from a study of T cell changes during pregnancy in multiple sclerosis. Germline V gene lookup returns CDR1 SGDLS and CDR2 YYNGEE. The CDR3 sequence is 17 residues long. V was pared by 0 bases and J by 4 bases, with 8 bases of the junction left unmatched. Sequencing used immunoSEQ multiplex PCR; TCRdb keeps in-frame clones, though not all of them. The sample yields roughly 110,000 clones, 92% seen once. The V and J genes are TRBV9 and TRBJ2-2, with 8 bases lining up with TRBD2. Sequences were derived from peripheral blood, sampled in the third trimester of pregnancy. The origin of this receptor is a female donor in good health, enrolled as a control in a pregnancy study. CDR3 sequence reads: CASSVGSGGGGTGELFF. The CDR3 region has the DNA TGTGCCAGCAGCGTAGGGAGCGGGGGCGGGGGCACCGGGGAGCTGTTTTTT.